The rows below give T cell receptor beta chains drawn from one sample of a study of response to subunit inactivated influenza vaccine. In TCRdb, the RT-PCR reads were re-called with MiXCR into one record per CDR3 protein. The profile shows 630,000 or so distinct CDR3 sequences, about a sixth of them singletons. This specimen was PBMCs from blood, taken 11 to 12 days after vaccination. The receptors come from a man aged 45-65 years who received an inactivated influenza vaccine. Each CDR3 is given with its conserved first and last residue. A D gene is named only where the DNA matches it firmly. Clone size is not always given. Where it is, it says once, few, many or a class for expanded clones.

j_call v_call cdr3_length clone_size d_call cdr3_aa cdr3_nt
TRBJ2-1 TRBV20-1 15 - - CSANLAMSSYNEQFF TGCAGTGCAAACCTAGCGATGAGCTCCTACAATGAGCAGTTCTTC
TRBJ2-5 TRBV30 14 - TRBD2 CAWSRSGGWETQYF TGTGCCTGGAGTAGAAGCGGGGGGTGGGAGACCCAGTACTTC
TRBJ1-1 TRBV5-1 15 - - CASSLDMGVATEAFF TGCGCCAGCAGCTTGGATATGGGGGTAGCCACTGAAGCTTTCTTT
TRBJ2-1 TRBV6-1 16 few TRBD2 CASSEALTSSYNEQFF TGTGCCAGCAGTGAAGCCCTGACTAGCAGTTACAATGAGCAGTTCTTC
TRBJ1-1 TRBV7-7 16 - TRBD1 CASSPLTGGGNTEAFF TGTGCTAGCAGCCCACTTACAGGGGGCGGGAACACTGAAGCTTTCTTT
TRBJ2-5 TRBV24-1 17 - TRBD2 CATSDPTSGRWQETQYF TGTGCCACCAGTGATCCGACTAGCGGGAGATGGCAAGAGACCCAGTACTTC
TRBJ1-5 TRBV6-5 14 few - CASSYTYSNQPQHF TGTGCCAGCAGTTACACCTATAGCAATCAGCCCCAGCATTTT
TRBJ2-4 TRBV7-9 17 - TRBD2 CASSLSSGSYAKNIQYF TGTGCCAGCAGCTTGAGTAGCGGGAGTTATGCCAAAAACATTCAGTACTTC
TRBJ2-2 TRBV30 13 few - CAWSVPNTGELFF TGTGCCTGGAGTGTTCCTAACACCGGGGAGCTGTTTTTT
TRBJ2-7 TRBV7-6 15 few TRBD1 CASSPPGGTGYEQYF TGTGCCAGCAGCCCACCTGGGGGGACAGGGTACGAGCAGTACTTC
TRBJ1-2 TRBV2 15 - - CASSQSGLPRDGYTF TGTGCCAGCAGCCAATCCGGGCTCCCGAGGGATGGCTACACCTTC
TRBJ1-1 TRBV4-3 13 - - CASSQGPGGEAFF TGCGCCAGCAGCCAAGGCCCTGGCGGTGAAGCTTTCTTT
TRBJ1-2 TRBV3-1 14 many - CASSQGRTVGGYTF TGTGCCAGCAGCCAAGGTAGAACAGTCGGTGGCTACACCTTC
TRBJ1-6 TRBV6-1 14 - - CASSSRGGNSPLHF TGTGCCAGCAGCTCCCGGGGGGGTAATTCACCCCTCCACTTT
TRBJ2-5 TRBV28 14 few - CASTPGPNQETQYF TGTGCCAGCACCCCGGGACCGAACCAAGAGACCCAGTACTTC
TRBJ2-1 TRBV20-1 14 - TRBD1 CSASRGRHRGEQFF TGCAGTGCTAGTAGGGGGCGCCACAGGGGTGAGCAGTTCTTC
TRBJ1-6 TRBV12-3/TRBV12-4 13 many - CGGGQPYNSPLHF TGTGGGGGGGGCCAGCCCTATAATTCACCCCTCCACTTT
TRBJ2-2 TRBV11-2 16 - - CARSKSGTVNTGELFF TGTGCCCGCAGCAAATCCGGGACGGTTAACACCGGGGAGCTGTTTTTT
TRBJ2-1 TRBV10-3 15 few TRBD1 CAISEPNRGGNEQFF TGTGCCATCAGTGAGCCCAACAGGGGTGGAAATGAGCAGTTCTTC
TRBJ2-1 TRBV6-5 16 few - CASSYSPDLSYNEQFF TGTGCCAGCAGTTACTCACCAGACCTCTCCTACAATGAGCAGTTCTTC
TRBJ2-3 TRBV28 11 - - CASSLYDTQYF TGTGCCAGCAGTTTATATGATACGCAGTATTTT